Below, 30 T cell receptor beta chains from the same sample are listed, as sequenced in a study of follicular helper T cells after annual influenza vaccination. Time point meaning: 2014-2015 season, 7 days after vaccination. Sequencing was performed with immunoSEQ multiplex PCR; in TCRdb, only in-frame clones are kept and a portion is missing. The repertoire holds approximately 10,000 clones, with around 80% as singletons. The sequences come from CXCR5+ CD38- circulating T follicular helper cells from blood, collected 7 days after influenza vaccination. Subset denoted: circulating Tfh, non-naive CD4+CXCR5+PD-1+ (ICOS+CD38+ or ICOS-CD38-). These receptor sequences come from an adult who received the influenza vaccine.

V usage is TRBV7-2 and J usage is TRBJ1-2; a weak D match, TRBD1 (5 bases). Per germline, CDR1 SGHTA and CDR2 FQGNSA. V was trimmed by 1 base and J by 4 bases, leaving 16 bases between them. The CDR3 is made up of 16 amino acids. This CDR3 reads CASSLGSGGFGYGYTF. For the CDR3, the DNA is TGTGCCAGCAGCTTAGGGTCCGGGGGGTTCGGCTATGGCTACACCTTC.

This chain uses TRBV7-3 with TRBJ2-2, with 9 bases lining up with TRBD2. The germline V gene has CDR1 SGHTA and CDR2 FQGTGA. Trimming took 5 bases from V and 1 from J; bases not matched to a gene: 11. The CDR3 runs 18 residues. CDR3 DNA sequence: TGTGCCAGCAGCCCACGAGTAGCGGGGGAATGGAACACCGGGGAGCTGTTTTTT. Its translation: CASSPRVAGEWNTGELFF.

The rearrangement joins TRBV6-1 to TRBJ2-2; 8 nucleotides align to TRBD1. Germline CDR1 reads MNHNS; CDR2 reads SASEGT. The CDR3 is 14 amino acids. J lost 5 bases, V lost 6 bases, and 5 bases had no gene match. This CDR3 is CASRDRARTGELFF. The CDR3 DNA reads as TGTGCCAGCAGGGACAGGGCCCGGACCGGGGAGCTGTTTTTT.

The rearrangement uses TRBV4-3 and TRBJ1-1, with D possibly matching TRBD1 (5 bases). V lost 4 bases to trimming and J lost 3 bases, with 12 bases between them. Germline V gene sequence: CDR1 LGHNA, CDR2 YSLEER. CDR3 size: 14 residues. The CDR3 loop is CASSLEQGDTEAFF. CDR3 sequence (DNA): TGCGCCAGCAGCCTAGAGCAGGGAGACACTGAAGCTTTCTTT.

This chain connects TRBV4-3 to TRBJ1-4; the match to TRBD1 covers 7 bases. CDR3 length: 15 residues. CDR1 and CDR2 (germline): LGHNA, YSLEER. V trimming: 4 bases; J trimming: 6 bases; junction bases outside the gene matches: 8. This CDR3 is CASSRQGGYDEKLFF. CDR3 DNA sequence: TGCGCCAGCAGCCGACAGGGAGGTTATGATGAAAAACTGTTTTTT.

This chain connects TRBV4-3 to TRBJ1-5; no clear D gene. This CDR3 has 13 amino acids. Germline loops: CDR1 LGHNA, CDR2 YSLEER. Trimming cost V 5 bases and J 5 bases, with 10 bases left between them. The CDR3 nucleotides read TGCGCCAGCAGCTCAAAAGTCGATCAGCCCCAGCATTTT. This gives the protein CASSSKVDQPQHF.

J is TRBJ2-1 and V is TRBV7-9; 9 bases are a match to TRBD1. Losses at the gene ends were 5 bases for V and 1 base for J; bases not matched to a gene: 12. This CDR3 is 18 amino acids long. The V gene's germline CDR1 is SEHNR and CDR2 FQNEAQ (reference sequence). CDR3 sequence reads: CASSPGTGSFTSYNEQFF. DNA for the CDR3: TGTGCCAGCAGCCCCGGGACAGGGTCCTTCACATCCTACAATGAGCAGTTCTTC. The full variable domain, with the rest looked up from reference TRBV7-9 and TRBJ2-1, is DTGVSQNPRHKITKRGQNVTFRCDPISEHNRLYWYRQTLGQGPEFLTYFQNEAQLEKSRLLSDRFSAERPKGSFSTLEIQRTEQGDSAMYLCASSPGTGSFTSYNEQFFGPGTRLTVL.

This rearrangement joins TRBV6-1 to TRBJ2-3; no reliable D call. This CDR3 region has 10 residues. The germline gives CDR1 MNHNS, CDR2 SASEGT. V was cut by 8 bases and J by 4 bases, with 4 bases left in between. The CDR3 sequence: CASLADTQYF. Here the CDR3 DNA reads TGTGCCAGCTTAGCAGATACGCAGTATTTT.

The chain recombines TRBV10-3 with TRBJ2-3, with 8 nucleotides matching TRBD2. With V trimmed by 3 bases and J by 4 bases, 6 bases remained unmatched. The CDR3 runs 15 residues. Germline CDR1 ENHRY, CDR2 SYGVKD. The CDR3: CAISEGTRGADTQYF. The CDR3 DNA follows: TGTGCCATCAGTGAAGGGACTAGAGGCGCAGATACGCAGTATTTT.

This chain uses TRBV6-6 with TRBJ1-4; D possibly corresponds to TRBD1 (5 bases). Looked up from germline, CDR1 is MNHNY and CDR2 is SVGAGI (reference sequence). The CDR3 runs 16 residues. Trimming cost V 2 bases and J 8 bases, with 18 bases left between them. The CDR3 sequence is CASSYPMAGKVEKLFF. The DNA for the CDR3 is TGTGCCAGCAGTTACCCCATGGCAGGGAAGGTAGAAAAACTGTTTTTT.

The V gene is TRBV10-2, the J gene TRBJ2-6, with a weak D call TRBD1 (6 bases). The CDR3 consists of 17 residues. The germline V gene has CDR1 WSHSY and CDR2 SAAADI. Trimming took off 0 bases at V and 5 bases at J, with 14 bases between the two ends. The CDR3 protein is CASSESGQGIRANVLTF. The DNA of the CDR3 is TGCGCCAGCAGTGAGTCGGGGCAGGGGATAAGGGCCAACGTCCTGACTTTC.

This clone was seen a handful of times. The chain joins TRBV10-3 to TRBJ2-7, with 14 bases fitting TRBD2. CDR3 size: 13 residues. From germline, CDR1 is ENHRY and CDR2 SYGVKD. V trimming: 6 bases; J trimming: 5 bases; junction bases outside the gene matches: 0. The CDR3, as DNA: TGTGCCATCAGGGGACTAGCGGGAGACGAGCAGTACTTC. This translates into CAIRGLAGDEQYF.

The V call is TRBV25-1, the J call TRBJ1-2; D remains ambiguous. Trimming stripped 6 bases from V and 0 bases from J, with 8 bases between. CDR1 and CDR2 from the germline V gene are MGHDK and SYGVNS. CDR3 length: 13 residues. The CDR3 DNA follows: TGTGCCAGCAGCACTTCAGCTAACTATGGCTACACCTTC. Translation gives CASSTSANYGYTF.

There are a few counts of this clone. The CDR3 loop reads CASGQGGGYTF. The DNA for the CDR3 is TGTGCCAGCGGACAGGGAGGTGGCTACACCTTC. This rearrangement joins TRBV19 to TRBJ1-2; the match to TRBD1 covers 8 bases. Trimming removed 9 bases from V and 7 bases from J; junction bases left unmatched: 4. Germline V gene lookup returns CDR1 LNHDA and CDR2 SQIVND (reference sequence). The length of the CDR3 is 11 residues.

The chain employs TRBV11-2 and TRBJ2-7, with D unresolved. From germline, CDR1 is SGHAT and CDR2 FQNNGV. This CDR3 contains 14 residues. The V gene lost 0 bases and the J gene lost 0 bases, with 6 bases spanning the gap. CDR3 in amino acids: CASSLDSLSYEQYF. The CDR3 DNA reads TGTGCCAGCAGCTTAGACTCTCTCTCCTACGAGCAGTACTTC.

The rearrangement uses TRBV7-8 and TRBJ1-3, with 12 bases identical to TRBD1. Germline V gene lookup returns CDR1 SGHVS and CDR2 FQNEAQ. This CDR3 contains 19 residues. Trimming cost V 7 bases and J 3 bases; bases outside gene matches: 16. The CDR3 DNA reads TGTGCCAGCACCAGAACCGGGACAGGGGGCCCGATAAGTGGAAACACCATATATTTT. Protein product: CASTRTGTGGPISGNTIYF. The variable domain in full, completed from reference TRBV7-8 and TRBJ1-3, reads GAGVSQSPRYKVAKRGQDVALRCDPISGHVSLFWYQQALGQGPEFLTYFQNEAQLDKSGLPSDRFFAERPEGSVSTLKIQRTQQEDSAVYLCASTRTGTGGPISGNTIYFGEGSWLTVV.

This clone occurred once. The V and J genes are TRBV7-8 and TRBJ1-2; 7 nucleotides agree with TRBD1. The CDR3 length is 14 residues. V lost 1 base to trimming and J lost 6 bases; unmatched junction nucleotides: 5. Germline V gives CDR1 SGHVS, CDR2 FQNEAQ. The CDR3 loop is CASSLVDRADGYTF. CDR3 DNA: TGTGCCAGCAGCTTAGTCGACAGGGCCGATGGCTACACCTTC.

The CDR3 nucleotides read TGTGCCTGGAGTGGGGTCGACAGGGTGGCTGAAGCTTTCTTT. Translating it yields CAWSGVDRVAEAFF. The chain has TRBV30 and TRBJ1-1; TRBD1 matches 7 bases. V lost 1 base to trimming and J lost 6 bases; unmatched junction nucleotides: 8. The CDR3 spans 14 residues. Looked up from germline, CDR1 is GTSNPN and CDR2 is SVGIG (reference sequence).

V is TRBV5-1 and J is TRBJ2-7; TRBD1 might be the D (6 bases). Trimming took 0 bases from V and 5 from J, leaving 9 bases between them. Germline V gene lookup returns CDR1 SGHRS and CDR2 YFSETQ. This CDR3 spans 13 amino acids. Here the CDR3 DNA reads TGCGCCAGCAGCTTGGGCCCAGGGGACGAGCAGTACTTC. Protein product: CASSLGPGDEQYF. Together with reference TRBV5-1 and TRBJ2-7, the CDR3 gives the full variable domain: KAGVTQTPRYLIKTRGQQVTLSCSPISGHRSVSWYQQTPGQGLQFLFEYFSETQRNKGNFPGRFSGRQFSNSRSEMNVSTLELGDSALYLCASSLGPGDEQYFGPGTRLTVT.

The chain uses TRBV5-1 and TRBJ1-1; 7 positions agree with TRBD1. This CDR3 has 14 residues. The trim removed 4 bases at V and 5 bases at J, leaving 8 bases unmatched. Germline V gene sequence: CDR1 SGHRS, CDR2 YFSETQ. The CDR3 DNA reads TGCGCCAGCAGCGGAACAGGGGAAGGGACTGAAGCTTTCTTT. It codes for CASSGTGEGTEAFF.

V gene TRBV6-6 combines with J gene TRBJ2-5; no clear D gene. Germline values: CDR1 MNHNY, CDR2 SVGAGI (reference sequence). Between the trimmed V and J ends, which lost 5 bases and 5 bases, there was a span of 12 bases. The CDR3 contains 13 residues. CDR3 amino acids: CASSTNLGETQYF. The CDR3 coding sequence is TGTGCCAGCAGTACCAACTTAGGGGAGACCCAGTACTTC.

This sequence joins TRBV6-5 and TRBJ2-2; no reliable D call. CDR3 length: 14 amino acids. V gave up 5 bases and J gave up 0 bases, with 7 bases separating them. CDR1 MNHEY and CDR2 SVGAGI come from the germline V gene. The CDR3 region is CASSPNTNTGELFF. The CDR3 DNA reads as TGTGCCAGCAGTCCCAACACGAACACCGGGGAGCTGTTTTTT.

The CDR3 loop reads CASTGQGTNQPQHF. The CDR3 nucleotides are TGTGCCAGCACCGGACAGGGGACCAATCAGCCCCAGCATTTT. The chain carries TRBV2 and TRBJ1-5; 9 bases match TRBD1. CDR1 is SNHLY, CDR2 FYNNEI, per germline. There are 14 residues in the CDR3. V lost 7 bases to trimming and J lost 3 bases; unmatched junction nucleotides: 4.

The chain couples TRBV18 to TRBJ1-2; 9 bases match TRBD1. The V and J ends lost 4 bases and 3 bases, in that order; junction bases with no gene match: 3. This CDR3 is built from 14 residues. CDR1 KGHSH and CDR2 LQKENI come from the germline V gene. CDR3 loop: CASSLRTGDYGYTF. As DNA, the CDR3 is TGTGCCAGCTCACTCCGGACAGGGGACTATGGCTACACCTTC.

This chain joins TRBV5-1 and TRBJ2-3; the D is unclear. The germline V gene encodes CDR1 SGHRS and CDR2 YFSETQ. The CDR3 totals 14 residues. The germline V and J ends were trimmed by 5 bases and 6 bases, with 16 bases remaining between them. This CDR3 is CASSTGPGLDTQYF. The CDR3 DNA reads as TGCGCCAGCAGTACCGGGCCCGGGTTGGATACGCAGTATTTT.

The CDR3 sequence: CASSLDGTGNQPQHF. In nucleotides, the CDR3 is TGTGCCAGCAGCTTAGACGGGACAGGCAATCAGCCCCAGCATTTT. This sequence joins TRBV7-2 and TRBJ1-5; 7 bases fit TRBD1. The germline V gene encodes CDR1 SGHTA and CDR2 FQGNSA. This CDR3 has 15 residues. The trim removed 1 base at V and 2 bases at J, leaving 2 bases unmatched. Complete variable domain (other parts from reference TRBV7-2 and TRBJ1-5): GAGVSQSPSNKVTEKGKDVELRCDPISGHTALYWYRQSLGQGLEFLIYFQGNSAPDKSGLPSDRFSAERTGGSVSTLTIQRTQQEDSAVYLCASSLDGTGNQPQHFGDGTRLSIL.

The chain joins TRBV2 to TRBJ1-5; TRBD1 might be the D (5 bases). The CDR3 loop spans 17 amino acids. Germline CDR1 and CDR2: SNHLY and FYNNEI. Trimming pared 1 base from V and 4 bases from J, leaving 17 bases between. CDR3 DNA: TGTGCCAGCAGTGAAGGGCAGGGCCACCGTCGAAATCAGCCCCAGCATTTT. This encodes CASSEGQGHRRNQPQHF.

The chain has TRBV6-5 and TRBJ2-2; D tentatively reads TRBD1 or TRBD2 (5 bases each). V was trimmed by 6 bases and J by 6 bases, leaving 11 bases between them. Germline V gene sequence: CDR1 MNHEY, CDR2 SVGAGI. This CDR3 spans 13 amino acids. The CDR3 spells CASRPQGPGELFF. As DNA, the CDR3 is TGTGCCAGCAGGCCCCAGGGACCCGGGGAGCTGTTTTTT.

Here the CDR3 DNA reads TGCGCCAGCAGCTTTCAGCCGGGCTCTGGAAACACCATATATTTT. Protein: CASSFQPGSGNTIYF. V usage is TRBV5-1 and J usage is TRBJ1-3, with D uncertain. V gave up 2 bases and J gave up 0 bases, with 9 bases separating them. CDR3 length equals 15 residues. Germline lookup yields CDR1 SGHRS and CDR2 YFSETQ.

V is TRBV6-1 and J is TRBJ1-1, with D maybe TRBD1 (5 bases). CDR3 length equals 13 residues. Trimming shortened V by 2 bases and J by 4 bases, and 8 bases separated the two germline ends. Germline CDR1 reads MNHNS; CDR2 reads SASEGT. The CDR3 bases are TGTGCCAGCAGTGAACGGGGGAGCACTGAAGCTTTCTTT. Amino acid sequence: CASSERGSTEAFF.